These 13 T cell receptor beta chains were sequenced from one sample in a study of blood T cell repertoires in COVID-19. Sequencing was performed with immunoSEQ multiplex PCR; in TCRdb, only in-frame clones are kept and a portion is missing. The data contain roughly 380,000 clones, approximately 89% of them singletons. Sequencing used peripheral blood. The source is a woman in her sixties or seventies with COVID-19, enrolled during active disease.

This rearrangement joins TRBV28 to TRBJ1-1; no clear D gene. CDR1 and CDR2 (germline): MDHEN, SYDVKM. The CDR3 has 11 amino acids. CDR3 sequence (DNA): TGTGCTTCCCTTTCGAACACTGAAGCTTTCTTT. Translating gives CASLSNTEAFF. Full variable domain (missing parts from reference TRBV28 and TRBJ1-1): DVKVTQSSRYLVKRTGEKVFLECVQDMDHENMFWYRQDPGLGLRLIYFSYDVKMKEKGDIPEGYSVSREKKERFSLILESASTNQTSMYLCASLSNTEAFFGQGTRLTVV.

The rearrangement links TRBV7-2 to TRBJ2-5; TRBD2 matches at 7 bases. The germline CDR1 and CDR2 sequences are SGHTA and FQGNSA. With 2 bases clipped from V and 4 bases from J, the junction kept 4 bases outside the gene matches. This CDR3 comprises 14 residues. CDR3 region: CASSLKGGGETQYF. The CDR3 DNA sequence: TGTGCCAGCAGCTTAAAGGGCGGGGGAGAGACCCAGTACTTC.

The chain has TRBV10-3 and TRBJ1-3; TRBD1 aligns across 7 bases. The V gene's germline CDR1 is ENHRY and CDR2 SYGVKD. V lost 9 bases to trimming and J lost 4 bases; unmatched junction nucleotides: 6. This CDR3 comprises 13 residues. CDR3 sequence: CAMGQFLGNTIYF. The CDR3 region has the DNA TGTGCCATGGGACAGTTCTTGGGAAACACCATATATTTT.

CDR3 amino acids: CASSLTGGPYEQYF. DNA of the CDR3: TGTGCCAGCAGTTTGACAGGGGGACCCTACGAGCAGTACTTC. The chain couples TRBV6-5 to TRBJ2-7, with 9 bases fitting TRBD1. The CDR3 is made up of 14 amino acids. The germline CDR1 and CDR2 sequences are MNHEY and SVGAGI. With V trimmed by 4 bases and J by 2 bases, 3 bases remained unmatched.

This clone was counted once. The J gene is TRBJ1-5, the V gene TRBV28; D ambiguous. CDR1 MDHEN and CDR2 SYDVKM come from the germline V gene. V lost 6 bases and J 2 bases, leaving 17 bases between the germline ends. CDR3 length equals 16 residues. CDR3 coding DNA: TGTGCCAGCAGACTAGGACGTTGGGAAGGCAATCAGCCCCAGCATTTT. This sequence encodes CASRLGRWEGNQPQHF.

The gene calls are TRBV2 and TRBJ1-1; 8 nucleotides match TRBD1. The V segment lost 8 bases and the J segment 7 bases; nucleotides outside the gene matches: 3. The CDR3 sequence is 11 residues long. Germline V CDR1 and CDR2: SNHLY, FYNNEI. The CDR3 sequence is CASGGQGEAFF. CDR3 in DNA: TGTGCCAGCGGAGGACAGGGTGAAGCTTTCTTT.

The chain employs TRBV29-1 and TRBJ1-2; D might be TRBD1 (5 bases). The CDR3 covers 12 residues. Trimming cost V 7 bases and J 12 bases, with 21 bases left between them. Germline values: CDR1 SQVTM, CDR2 ANQGSEA. The CDR3 coding sequence is TGCAGCGCCCGGATAGGGGACTCTCCACACACCTTC. Its translation is CSARIGDSPHTF.

This chain uses TRBV18 with TRBJ1-2; TRBD1 matches at 8 bases. The V gene end was trimmed by 3 bases and the J gene end by 7 bases; junction bases not matched to a gene: 10. The CDR3 spans 15 residues. Germline V gene lookup returns CDR1 KGHSH and CDR2 LQKENI. As DNA, the CDR3 is TGTGCCAGCTCACCTCTCTCGACAGGGGCTAGTGGCTACACCTTC. This codes for CASSPLSTGASGYTF.

The V and J genes are TRBV4-1 and TRBJ2-3, with TRBD2 matching over 8 bases. This CDR3 is built from 16 residues. After removal of 4 bases from V and 1 base from J, the junction contained 7 bases not matched to a gene. Germline V CDR1 and CDR2: MGHRA, YSYEKL. The CDR3 DNA is TGCGCCAGCAGCCGAGATCTTAGCGGGGGCACAGATACGCAGTATTTT. It specifies CASSRDLSGGTDTQYF.

V and J are TRBV28 and TRBJ1-4, with D uncertain. Germline V gene sequence: CDR1 MDHEN, CDR2 SYDVKM. The V and J ends lost 6 bases and 5 bases respectively, with 13 bases between them. The CDR3 covers 14 residues. CDR3: CASSPGGLNEKLFF. CDR3 DNA sequence: TGTGCCAGCAGCCCCGGCGGATTAAATGAAAAACTGTTTTTT. Complete variable domain (other parts from reference TRBV28 and TRBJ1-4): DVKVTQSSRYLVKRTGEKVFLECVQDMDHENMFWYRQDPGLGLRLIYFSYDVKMKEKGDIPEGYSVSREKKERFSLILESASTNQTSMYLCASSPGGLNEKLFFGSGTQLSVL.

The gene calls are TRBV5-1 and TRBJ1-6, with D perhaps TRBD1 (6 bases). The CDR3 extends over 14 amino acids. Germline V lookup: CDR1 SGHRS, CDR2 YFSETQ. V lost 4 bases and J 3 bases, leaving 8 bases between the germline ends. The CDR3 sequence: CASSQDSYNSPLHF. As DNA, the CDR3 is TGCGCCAGCAGCCAGGACAGCTATAATTCACCCCTCCACTTT.

This clone appeared once. The chain recombines TRBV19 with TRBJ1-6; D gene ambiguous. Germline V gene lookup returns CDR1 LNHDA and CDR2 SQIVND (reference sequence). The V gene lost 2 bases and the J gene lost 5 bases, with 16 bases spanning the gap. The CDR3 sequence is 17 residues long. CDR3 amino acids: CASSIFLVWQNNSPLHF. The CDR3 coding sequence is TGTGCCAGTAGTATATTCTTGGTGTGGCAGAATAATTCACCCCTCCACTTT.

As DNA, the CDR3 is TGCAGCGCGGGGGGTGGCGGGTTTGGAAACACCATATATTTT. Translated, it gives CSAGGGGFGNTIYF. This chain connects TRBV29-1 to TRBJ1-3; the D gene is possibly TRBD1 (5 bases). V was pared by 7 bases and J by 3 bases, with 16 bases between. Per germline, CDR1 SQVTM and CDR2 ANQGSEA. The CDR3 contains 14 residues. The variable domain in full, completed from reference TRBV29-1 and TRBJ1-3, reads SAVISQKPSRDICQRGTSLTIQCQVDSQVTMMFWYRQQPGQSLTLIATANQGSEATYESGFVIDKFPISRPNLTFSTLTVSNMSPEDSSIYLCSAGGGGFGNTIYFGEGSWLTVV.